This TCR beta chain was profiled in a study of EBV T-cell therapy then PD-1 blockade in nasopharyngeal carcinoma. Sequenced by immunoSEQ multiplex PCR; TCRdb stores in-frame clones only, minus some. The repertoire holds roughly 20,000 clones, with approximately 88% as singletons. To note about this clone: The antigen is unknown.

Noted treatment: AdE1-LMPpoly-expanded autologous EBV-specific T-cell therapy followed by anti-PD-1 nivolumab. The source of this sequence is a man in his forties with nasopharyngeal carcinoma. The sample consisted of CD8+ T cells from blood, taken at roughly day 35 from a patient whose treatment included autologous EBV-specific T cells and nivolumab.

CDR3: CASSSRDTYEQYF. The CDR3 DNA reads as TGTGCCAGCAGCTCGCGGGACACCTACGAGCAGTACTTC. V is TRBV13 and J is TRBJ2-7; D is possibly TRBD1 or TRBD2 (6 bases each). V was cut by 4 bases and J by 2 bases, with 9 bases left in between. The CDR3 length is 13 residues. Germline V gene sequence: CDR1 PRHDT, CDR2 FYEKMQ (reference sequence).